This T cell receptor beta chain was documented in a study of shared clonotypes between healthy human individuals (dated by TCRdb to 2020 to 2022). Notes on the research overall: The cohort comprised a couple of women and three men aged 18 to 49 years. For each donor, CD4 naive and CD4 memory were each run on three plates, CD8 naive on two plates, and CD8 memory on one plate. Blood TCR repertoires of about 5 healthy adults were deeply sequenced to estimate repertoire size and the extent of clonotype sharing between individuals. To increase sequencing depth and limit assay-specific biases, different laboratories used diverse techniques to prepare libraries and sequence TCR repertoires. Per donor, leukapheresis produced somewhere between about 0.85 and 8.9 billion PBMCs. What the work shows at the level of the full study, not this receptor alone: About 4.5% of naive CD4, around 4% of naive CD8, 2.3% of memory CD4, and approximately 0.39% of memory CD8 clonotypes were shared across several donors. Even with the large sequencing depth, rarefaction of the sorted-subset datasets indicated that sequencing was incomplete. Pairwise subsampling indicated that sequencing depth was expected to affect the degree of clonotype sharing among donors. Naive subsets generally had larger estimated clonotype richness than memory subsets did. Because the study included a small number of donors, the genetic and exposure-history diversity represented was limited. Compared with non-shared clonotypes, the clonotypes found in all four sorted-subset donors had higher generation probabilities. Sampling was restricted to blood, and TCR repertoires in tissues likely differ from the TCR repertoires found in blood.

The CDR3 measures 17 amino acids from cysteine to phenylalanine. CDR3 DNA is the only sequence kept; it has 51 bases, read in frame from the first base. V lost 7 bases and J lost 3 bases; the stretch between them is 22 bases long. Reading the germline V gene gives CDR1 LGHNT and CDR2 FRNRAP. This clone was seen once. Its antigen has not been determined. Base quality data are lacking; no much larger clone is found one base away. The donors were healthy, HIV-negative adults with no recently reported acute infections or vaccinations. Only Caucasian adults living in Nashville, Tennessee, USA were represented among the donors. CD4+ T cells were enriched by magnetic negative selection; naive cells were then positively selected on CD45RA, and the negative fraction formed the memory subset. Blood was collected by leukapheresis, and PBMCs were isolated by Ficoll-Histopaque density gradient centrifugation and then cryopreserved in liquid nitrogen vapor phase. Analytical flow cytometry was used to check the purity and quantity of every magnetically sorted T cell population. From each sorted fraction, genomic DNA was isolated and quantified by UV absorbance on a Nanodrop 2000c.

Using the deep immunoSEQ assay, TCR CDR3 regions were amplified from genomic DNA by multiplex PCR. Extracted genomic DNA from each cell subset was spread evenly across all wells of several immunoSEQ 96-well plates, with each plate serving as a replicate. Each replicate PCR for sorted subsets received about 180 ng genomic DNA, equal to some 32,000 T cell genomes. Purified libraries were quantified with a Qubit 3.0 fluorometer, sized on a Bioanalyzer 2100, and re-quantified with the KAPA Library Quantification kit. A separate single-read 150-cycle Illumina NextSeq 550 flow cell was used to sequence each immunoSEQ 96-well plate. Regarding the original processing steps: Because only junctional sequences without quality scores were contained in the immunoSEQ output, filtering matching that applied to full-length reads could not be performed. To assign V/J genes and CDR3, sequences were annotated using PyIR, a Python wrapper for IgBLAST v1.9, with IMGT germline references. Any read was removed if the V/J assignment was weak (E-value above 1e-6), the CDR3 was missing, or the read contained stop codons, out-of-frame junctions, or ambiguous translated residues. V3J clonotypes were defined as sequences sharing an identical inferred V gene, J gene, and CDR3 amino acid sequence. To compute the percentage overlap between repertoires, the number of shared unique clonotypes was divided by the size of the smaller repertoire. Richness of each repertoire was evaluated using RTK rarefaction, the Chao1 estimator, and Recon v2.1 estimates of unobserved clonotypes. OLGA was used to compute generation probabilities for all TCRbeta clonotypes that the gDNA method yielded from four donors. The table comes from immuneACCESS by way of TCRdb, which keeps in-frame sequences with V and J called. Part of the clones is missing from these tables; in studies checked, under half for an unresolved V gene and the rest for unknown reasons. The D gene and trimming were derived from the DNA, and the V and J assignments and clone size from that table. The sample yields about 2.3 million clones; approximately 95% were counted once. The ten top clones hold 0.39% of the sample.

The sample was naive CD4+ T cells from PBMCs. Sample cell subset or site, as interpreted from the label and publication: CD45RA+ positively selected. Recombination joined TRBV12-5 with TRBJ2-1; a weak D assignment points to TRBD2 (6 bases agree). The receptor's source is a man between 18 and 29 years old in good health. Some clones in this sample may be carry-over from other donors' samples. The CDR3 is CASALDPRAGFYNEQFF. The nucleotide sequence is TGTGCTAGTGCACTTGACCCCCGAGCGGGCTTCTACAATGAGCAGTTCTTC.